This entry concerns a single TCR beta chain. The data stem from a study of blood T cell repertoires in COVID-19. Study as a whole: The analysed material was cDNA or gDNA that came from T cells, B-cell-depleted T cells, or PBMCs.

The data were produced by immunoSEQ multiplex PCR, yet TCRdb's version contains in-frame clones alone and is incomplete. In the table there are over 200,000 clones, 85% to 90% of which are singletons. CDR3 length equals 16 residues. V lost 0 bases, J lost 8 bases, and 11 bases stayed unmatched. CDR1 SGHDN and CDR2 FVKESK come from the germline V gene. During active infection, Seattle patients enrolled and were then monitored through disease. Sequenced sample: peripheral blood. The sequence was collected from a man aged 25-45 years with COVID-19, enrolled during active disease. The chain uses TRBV14 and TRBJ1-2; 8 positions match TRBD1. CDR3 sequence reads: CASSQDWGQVWLGYTF. As DNA, the CDR3 is TGTGCCAGCAGCCAAGATTGGGGACAGGTGTGGTTGGGCTACACCTTC.